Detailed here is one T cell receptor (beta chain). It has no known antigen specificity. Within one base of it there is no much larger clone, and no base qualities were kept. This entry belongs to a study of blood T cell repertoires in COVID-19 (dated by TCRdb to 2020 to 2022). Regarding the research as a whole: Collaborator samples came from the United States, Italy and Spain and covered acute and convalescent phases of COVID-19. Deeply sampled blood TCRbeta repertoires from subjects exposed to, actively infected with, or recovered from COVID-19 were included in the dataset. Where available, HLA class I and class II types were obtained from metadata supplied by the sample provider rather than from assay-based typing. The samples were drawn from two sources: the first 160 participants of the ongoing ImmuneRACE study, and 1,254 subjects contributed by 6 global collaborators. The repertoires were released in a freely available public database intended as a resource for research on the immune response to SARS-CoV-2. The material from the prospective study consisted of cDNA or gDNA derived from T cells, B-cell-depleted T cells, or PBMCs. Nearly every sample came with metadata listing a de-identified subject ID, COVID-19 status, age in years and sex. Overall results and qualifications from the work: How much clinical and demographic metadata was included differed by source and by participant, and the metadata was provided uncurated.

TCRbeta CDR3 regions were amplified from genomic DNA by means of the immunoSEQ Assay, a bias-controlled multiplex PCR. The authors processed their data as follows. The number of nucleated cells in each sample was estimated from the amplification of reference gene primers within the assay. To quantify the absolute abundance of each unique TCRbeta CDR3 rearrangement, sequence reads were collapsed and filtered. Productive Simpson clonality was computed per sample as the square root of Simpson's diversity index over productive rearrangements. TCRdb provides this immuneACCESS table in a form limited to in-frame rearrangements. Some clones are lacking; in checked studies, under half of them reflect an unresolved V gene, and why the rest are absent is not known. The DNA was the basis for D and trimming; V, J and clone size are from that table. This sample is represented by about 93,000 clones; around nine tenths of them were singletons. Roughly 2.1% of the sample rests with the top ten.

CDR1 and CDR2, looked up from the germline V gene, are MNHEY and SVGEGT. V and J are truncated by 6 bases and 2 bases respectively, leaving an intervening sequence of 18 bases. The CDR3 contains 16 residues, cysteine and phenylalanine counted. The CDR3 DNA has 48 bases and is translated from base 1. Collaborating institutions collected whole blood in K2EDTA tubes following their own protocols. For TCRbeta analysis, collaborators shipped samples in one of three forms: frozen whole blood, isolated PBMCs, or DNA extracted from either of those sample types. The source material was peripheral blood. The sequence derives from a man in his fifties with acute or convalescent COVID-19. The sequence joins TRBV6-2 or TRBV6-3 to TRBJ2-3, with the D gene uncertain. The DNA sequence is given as TGTGCCAGCAGCTCCACTGGGCAGATAACCACAGATACGCAGTATTTT. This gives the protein CASSSTGQITTDTQYF.